Many counts were recorded for the clone carrying this TCR beta chain. Its target is not known. The CDR3 has 17 residues. With 1 base clipped from V and 7 bases from J, the junction kept 8 bases outside the gene matches. Germline CDR1 and CDR2: KGHDR and SFDVKD. TCRdb recomputed calls from the 5' RACE reads with MiXCR, one row per CDR3 protein. Of some 630,000 distinct CDR3 sequences listed, 7% to 7.5% were seen once; the top ten hold about 1.5%. The sample is drawn from a study of identical twins. Study-level findings and limits: Models predicted too little out-of-frame TCR alpha sharing in monozygotic twins. While abundant cord blood beta clonotypes carried fewer insertions, memory repertoires showed no such pattern.

Separately, the same data were catalogued under a study of yellow fever vaccine responses in identical twins. According to that study: Twins reportedly appeared to share part of their vaccine T cell response while keeping part individual.

V is TRBV24-1 and J is TRBJ1-5; TRBD1 aligns across 11 bases. What was sequenced was PBMCs. The source of this sequence is a woman aged 18 to 35 in good health. The chain's CDR3 is CATSDFRRTGGRQPQHF. CDR3 nucleotides: TGTGCCACCAGTGATTTTCGACGGACAGGGGGCCGACAGCCCCAGCATTTT.